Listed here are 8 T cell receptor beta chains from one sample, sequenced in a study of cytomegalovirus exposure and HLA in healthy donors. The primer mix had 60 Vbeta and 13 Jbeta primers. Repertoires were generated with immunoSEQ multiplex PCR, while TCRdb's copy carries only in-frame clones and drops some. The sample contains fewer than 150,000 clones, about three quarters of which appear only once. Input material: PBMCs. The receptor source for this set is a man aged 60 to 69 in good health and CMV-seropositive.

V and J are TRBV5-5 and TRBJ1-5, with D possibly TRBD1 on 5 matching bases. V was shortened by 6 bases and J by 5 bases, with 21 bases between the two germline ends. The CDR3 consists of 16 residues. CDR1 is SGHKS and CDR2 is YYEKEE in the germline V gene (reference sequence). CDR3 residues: CASTYGGGQRYQPQHF. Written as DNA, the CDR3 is TGTGCCAGCACCTATGGGGGAGGGCAAAGATATCAGCCCCAGCATTTT.

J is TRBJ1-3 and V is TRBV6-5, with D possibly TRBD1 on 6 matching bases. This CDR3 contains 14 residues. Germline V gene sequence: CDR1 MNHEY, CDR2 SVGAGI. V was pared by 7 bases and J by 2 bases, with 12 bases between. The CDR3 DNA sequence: TGTGCCAGCACAACATGGGGGCCTGGAAACACCATATATTTT. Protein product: CASTTWGPGNTIYF.

CDR3 sequence (DNA): TGTGCCAGCAGCTTGGGGGACAGAACTAATGAAAAACTGTTTTTT. Its protein product is CASSLGDRTNEKLFF. The chain recombines TRBV7-9 with TRBJ1-4; 7 nucleotides line up with TRBD1. Germline trimming cut 3 bases from V and 1 base from J; bases unmatched to any gene: 2. Germline CDR1 is SEHNR and CDR2 is FQNEAQ (reference sequence). CDR3 length: 15 residues.

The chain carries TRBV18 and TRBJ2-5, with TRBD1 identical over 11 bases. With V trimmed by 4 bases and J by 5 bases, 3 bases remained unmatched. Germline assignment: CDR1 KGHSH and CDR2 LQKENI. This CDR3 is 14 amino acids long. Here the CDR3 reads CASSLGQGAETQYF. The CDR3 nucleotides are TGTGCCAGCTCACTCGGACAGGGGGCTGAGACCCAGTACTTC.

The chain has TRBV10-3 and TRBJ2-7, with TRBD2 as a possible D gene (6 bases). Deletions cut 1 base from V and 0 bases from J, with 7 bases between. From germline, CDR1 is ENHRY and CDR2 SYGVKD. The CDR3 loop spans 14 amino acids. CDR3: CAISEYSGSYEQYF. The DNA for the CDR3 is TGTGCCATCAGTGAGTATAGCGGCTCCTACGAGCAGTACTTC.

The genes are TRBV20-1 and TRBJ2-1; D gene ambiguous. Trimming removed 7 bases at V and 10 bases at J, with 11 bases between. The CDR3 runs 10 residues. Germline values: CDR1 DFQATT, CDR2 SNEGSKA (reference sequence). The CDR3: CSVLTEEQFF. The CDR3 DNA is TGCAGTGTCCTGACGGAGGAGCAGTTCTTC.

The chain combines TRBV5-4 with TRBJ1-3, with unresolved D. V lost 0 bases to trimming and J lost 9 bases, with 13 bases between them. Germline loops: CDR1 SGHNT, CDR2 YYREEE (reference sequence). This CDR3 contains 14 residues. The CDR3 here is CASSLGAPGGTIYF. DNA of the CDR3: TGTGCCAGCAGCTTGGGGGCCCCAGGTGGCACCATATATTTT.

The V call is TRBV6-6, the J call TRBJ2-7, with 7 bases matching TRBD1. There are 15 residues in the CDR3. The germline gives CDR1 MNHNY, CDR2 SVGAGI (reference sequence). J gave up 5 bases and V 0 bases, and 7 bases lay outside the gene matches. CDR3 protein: CASSYSTQGVDEQYF. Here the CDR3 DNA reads TGTGCCAGCAGTTACTCGACGCAGGGGGTCGACGAGCAGTACTTC.